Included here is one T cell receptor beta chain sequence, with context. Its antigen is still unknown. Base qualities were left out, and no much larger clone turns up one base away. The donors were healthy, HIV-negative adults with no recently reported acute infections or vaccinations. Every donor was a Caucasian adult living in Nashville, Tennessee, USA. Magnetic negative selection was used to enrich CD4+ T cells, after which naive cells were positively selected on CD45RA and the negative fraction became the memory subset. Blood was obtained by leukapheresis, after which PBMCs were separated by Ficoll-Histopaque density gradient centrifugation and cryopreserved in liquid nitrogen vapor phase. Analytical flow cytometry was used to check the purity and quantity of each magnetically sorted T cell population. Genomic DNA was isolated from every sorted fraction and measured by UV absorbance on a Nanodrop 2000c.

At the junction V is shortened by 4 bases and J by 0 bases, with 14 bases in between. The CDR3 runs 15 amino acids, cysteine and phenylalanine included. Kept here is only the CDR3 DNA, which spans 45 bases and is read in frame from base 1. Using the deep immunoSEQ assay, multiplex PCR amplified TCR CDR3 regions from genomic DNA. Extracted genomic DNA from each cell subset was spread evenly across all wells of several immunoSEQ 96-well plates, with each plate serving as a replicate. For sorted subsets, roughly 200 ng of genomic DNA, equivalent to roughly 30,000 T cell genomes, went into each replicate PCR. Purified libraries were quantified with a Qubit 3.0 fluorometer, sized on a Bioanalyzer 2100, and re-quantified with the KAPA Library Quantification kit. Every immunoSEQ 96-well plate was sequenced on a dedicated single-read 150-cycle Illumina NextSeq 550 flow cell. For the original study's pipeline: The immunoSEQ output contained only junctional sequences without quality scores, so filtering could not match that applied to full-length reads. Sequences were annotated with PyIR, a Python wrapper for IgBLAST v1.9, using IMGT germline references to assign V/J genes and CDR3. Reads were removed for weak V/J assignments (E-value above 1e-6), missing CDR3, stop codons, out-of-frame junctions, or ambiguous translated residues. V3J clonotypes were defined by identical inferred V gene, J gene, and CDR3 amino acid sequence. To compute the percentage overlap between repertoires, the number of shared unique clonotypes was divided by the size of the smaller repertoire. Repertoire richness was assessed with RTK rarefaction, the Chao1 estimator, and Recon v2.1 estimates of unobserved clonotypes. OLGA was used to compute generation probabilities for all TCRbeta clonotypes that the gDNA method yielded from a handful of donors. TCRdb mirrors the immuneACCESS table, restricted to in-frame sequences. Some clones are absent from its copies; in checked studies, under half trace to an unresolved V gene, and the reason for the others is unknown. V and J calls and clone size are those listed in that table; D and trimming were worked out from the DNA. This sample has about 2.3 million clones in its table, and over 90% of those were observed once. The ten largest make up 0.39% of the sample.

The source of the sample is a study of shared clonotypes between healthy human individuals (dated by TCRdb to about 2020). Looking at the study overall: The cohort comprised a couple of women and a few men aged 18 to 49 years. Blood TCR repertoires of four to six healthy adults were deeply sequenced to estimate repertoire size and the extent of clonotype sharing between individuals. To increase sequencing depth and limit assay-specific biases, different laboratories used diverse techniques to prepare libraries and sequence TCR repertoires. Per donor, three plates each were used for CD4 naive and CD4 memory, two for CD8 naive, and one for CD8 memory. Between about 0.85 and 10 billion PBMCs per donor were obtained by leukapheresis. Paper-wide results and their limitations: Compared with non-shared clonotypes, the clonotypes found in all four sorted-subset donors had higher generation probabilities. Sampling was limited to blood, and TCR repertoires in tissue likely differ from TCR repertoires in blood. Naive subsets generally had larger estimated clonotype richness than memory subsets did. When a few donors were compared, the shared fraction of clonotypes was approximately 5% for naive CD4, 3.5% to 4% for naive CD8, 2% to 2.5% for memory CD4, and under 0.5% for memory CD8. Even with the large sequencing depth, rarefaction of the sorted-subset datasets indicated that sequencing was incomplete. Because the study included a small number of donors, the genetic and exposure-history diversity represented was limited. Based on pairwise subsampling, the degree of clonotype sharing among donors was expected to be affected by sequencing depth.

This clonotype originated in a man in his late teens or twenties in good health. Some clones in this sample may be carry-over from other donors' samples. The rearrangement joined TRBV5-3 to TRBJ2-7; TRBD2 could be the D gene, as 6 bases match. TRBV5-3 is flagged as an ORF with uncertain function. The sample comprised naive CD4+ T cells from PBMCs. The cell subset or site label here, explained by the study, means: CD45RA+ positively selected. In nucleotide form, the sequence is TGTGCCAGAAGCCGTAGGACGGGAGACTCCTACGAGCAGTACTTC. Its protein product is CARSRRTGDSYEQYF.